The 19 T cell receptor beta chains presented below share a single source sample, sequenced in a study. Using its own MiXCR run on the RT-PCR reads, TCRdb lists one record per CDR3 protein. This sample has hundreds of thousands of distinct CDR3 sequences, with around 14% found just once. The specimen was memory CD4+ T cells from blood. These receptors were collected from a female donor in good health, serving as a healthy control.

The table lists this clonotype with a few counts. The rearrangement links TRBV7-7 to TRBJ2-2; 7 bases match TRBD1. Looked up from germline, CDR1 is SSHAT and CDR2 is FNYEAQ (reference sequence). J lost 0 bases, V lost 5 bases, and 6 bases had no gene match. The CDR3 runs 16 residues. The CDR3 here is CASSARQGANTGELFF. CDR3 in DNA: TGTGCCAGCAGCGCCCGACAGGGAGCGAACACCGGGGAGCTGTTTTTT.

This sequence joins TRBV30 and TRBJ1-1; D remains unclear. The CDR3 totals 15 residues. V shed 3 bases and J shed 0 bases, with 14 bases lying between them. The germline V gene has CDR1 GTSNPN and CDR2 SVGIG (reference sequence). The chain's CDR3 is CAWRNSNYMNTEAFF. The CDR3 DNA reads as TGTGCCTGGAGAAACAGCAATTACATGAACACTGAAGCTTTCTTT. The full variable domain, in which reference TRBV30 and TRBJ1-1 provide the parts outside the CDR3, is SQTIHQWPATLVQPVGSPLSLECTVEGTSNPNLYWYRQAAGRGLQLLFYSVGIGQISSEVPQNLSASRPQDRQFILSSKKLLLSDSGFYLCAWRNSNYMNTEAFFGQGTRLTVV.

This clonotype was seen repeatedly, ten times or more. In DNA form, the CDR3 reads TGCAGTGCCACCGGCGGAGGCCAGGAGCGCGGTGACTACGAGCAGTACTTC. This sequence encodes CSATGGGQERGDYEQYF. The gene calls are TRBV20-1 and TRBJ2-7, with D perhaps TRBD2 (5 bases). The CDR3 extends over 17 amino acids. CDR1 is DFQATT, CDR2 SNEGSKA, per germline (reference sequence). V lost 6 bases and J 3 bases, leaving 27 bases between the germline ends.

This clonotype was counted many times. The V call is TRBV6-6, the J call TRBJ1-5; D perhaps matches TRBD1 (6 bases). There are 14 residues in the CDR3. Germline CDR1 and CDR2: MNHNY and SVGAGI (reference sequence). V was cut by 6 bases and J by 3 bases, with 12 bases left in between. The chain's CDR3 is CASSFDRFNQPQHF. CDR3 DNA sequence: TGTGCCAGCAGCTTCGACAGGTTCAATCAGCCCCAGCATTTT.

This clonotype has a handful of counts. The rearrangement links TRBV5-1 to TRBJ2-3; possible D gene TRBD2, 5 bases. The CDR3 is made up of 15 amino acids. The V gene's germline CDR1 is SGHRS and CDR2 YFSETQ. V lost 0 bases, J lost 2 bases, and 10 bases lay in between. Here the CDR3 reads CASSLGGVPTDTQYF. The CDR3 nucleotides are TGCGCCAGCAGCTTGGGGGGAGTTCCCACAGATACGCAGTATTTT.

J is TRBJ2-2 and V is TRBV29-1; D unclear. Germline CDR1 is SQVTM and CDR2 is ANQGSEA. This CDR3 comprises 14 residues. V dropped 4 bases and J dropped 0 bases, with 9 bases sitting between them. CDR3 bases: TGCAGCGTTGGGCGAAGTGCGAACACCGGGGAGCTGTTTTTT. It encodes CSVGRSANTGELFF.

The chain uses TRBV6-2 or TRBV6-3 and TRBJ2-2, with TRBD2 as a possible D gene (6 bases). The V gene lost 8 bases and the J gene lost 4 bases, with 14 bases spanning the gap. Looked up from germline, CDR1 is MNHEY and CDR2 is SVGEGT. The CDR3 is 14 residues long. CDR3 sequence (DNA): TGTGCCAGCTGGAACGGGGGTGGCACCGGGGAGCTGTTTTTT. Protein sequence: CASWNGGGTGELFF.

This clonotype was found a few times. The chain links TRBV5-1 to TRBJ2-1; 12 nucleotides agree with TRBD2. There are 14 residues in the CDR3. The V gene end was trimmed by 4 bases and the J gene end by 10 bases; junction bases not matched to a gene: 6. The germline V gene has CDR1 SGHRS and CDR2 YFSETQ. The CDR3 loop is CASSRLAGVGEQFF. CDR3 sequence (DNA): TGCGCCAGCAGCCGACTAGCGGGAGTAGGCGAGCAGTTCTTC.

Only a few counts were recorded for this clonotype. The chain uses TRBV28 and TRBJ2-2; no definite D call. Germline lookup yields CDR1 MDHEN and CDR2 SYDVKM. The germline V and J ends were trimmed by 5 bases and 5 bases, with 18 bases remaining between them. The CDR3 is made up of 16 amino acids. CDR3 sequence (DNA): TGTGCCAGCAGTCCTCCCGGTAAAGGGCTAACCGGGGAGCTGTTTTTT. Translated: CASSPPGKGLTGELFF.

Many counts were recorded for this clonotype. The gene calls are TRBV9 and TRBJ2-1; 7 nucleotides align to TRBD2. Germline V CDR1 and CDR2: SGDLS, YYNGEE. V trimming: 3 bases; J trimming: 7 bases; junction bases outside the gene matches: 10. The CDR3 has 15 residues. The CDR3 region has the DNA TGTGCCAGCAGCGCAGCTAGCGGTTCGTGGAATGAGCAGTTCTTC. Amino acid sequence: CASSAASGSWNEQFF.

CDR3 DNA: TGTGCCATTCTCCTCGGACTCCTGCCTGAAAATGAGCAGTTCTTC. Translated: CAILLGLLPENEQFF. J is TRBJ2-1 and V is TRBV7-9; tentative D call: TRBD2 (5 bases). The V end lost 10 bases, the J end lost 7 bases, and 23 bases lay between the germline ends. The CDR3 runs 15 residues. The V gene's germline CDR1 is SEHNR and CDR2 FQNEAQ (reference sequence).

Remarks on this clonotype: This CDR3 is missing its conserved last phenylalanine or tryptophan, likely due to a read error. V and J are TRBV28 and TRBJ1-2; tentative D call: TRBD1 (5 bases). Trimming removed 1 base at V and 3 bases at J, with 9 bases between. This CDR3 region has 14 residues. Germline V gene lookup returns CDR1 MDHEN and CDR2 SYDVKM. The CDR3 region is CASSLYLGDYGYTL. The CDR3 DNA reads TGTGCCAGCAGTTTATATCTGGGGGACTATGGCTACACCCTC.

There are many counts of this clonotype. The rearrangement uses TRBV11-2 and TRBJ2-1; TRBD1 agrees at 9 bases. CDR3 length equals 13 residues. With V trimmed by 11 bases and J by 8 bases, 10 bases remained unmatched. CDR1 is SGHAT, CDR2 FQNNGV, per germline. The CDR3 DNA reads TGTGCCGGGGAGGACAGGGGAGGGCATGAGCAGTTCTTC. It codes for CAGEDRGGHEQFF.

This clonotype was recorded a few times. The chain links TRBV10-3 to TRBJ2-7, with a tentative D call TRBD1 (6 bases). CDR1 is ENHRY and CDR2 is SYGVKD in the germline V gene. Trimming took 3 bases from V and 4 from J, leaving 10 bases between them. CDR3 size: 13 residues. The CDR3 region is CAISDRGGYEQYF. The CDR3, as DNA: TGTGCCATCAGTGACAGGGGTGGTTACGAGCAGTACTTC.

This clonotype showed up just a few times. The rearrangement joins TRBV6-6 to TRBJ1-1, with D perhaps TRBD1 (6 bases). Trimming removed 6 bases from V and 5 bases from J, with 13 bases in between. The CDR3 covers 13 residues. Per germline, CDR1 MNHNY and CDR2 SVGAGI (reference sequence). The chain's CDR3 is CASRPGDVTEAFF. The DNA for the CDR3 is TGTGCCAGCAGGCCAGGGGATGTGACTGAAGCTTTCTTT.

In regard to this clonotype: This could be a read error, since a much larger clone is one nucleotide away. The V gene is TRBV20-1, the J gene TRBJ1-1, with D tentatively TRBD1 (5 bases). Trimming left V 3 bases short and J 3 bases short, with 14 bases between. The CDR3 sequence is 14 residues long. CDR1 and CDR2 (germline): DFQATT, SNEGSKA (reference sequence). The CDR3 sequence: CSARGHVEDTEAFF. Here the CDR3 DNA reads TGCAGTGCTAGGGGGCACGTCGAGGACACTGAAGCTTTCTTT.

Worth noting for this clonotype: Mismatch with germline at one junction end may stem from a read error. The chain carries TRBV30 and TRBJ2-1, with TRBD1 matching over 8 bases. CDR3 size: 13 residues. Germline loops: CDR1 GTSNPN, CDR2 SVGIG (reference sequence). CDR3 sequence (DNA): TGTGCCTGGAGTCGACAGGGGTACAATGAGAAGTTCTTC. Its translation is CAWSRQGYNEKFF.

This clonotype was recorded a few times. The rearrangement uses TRBV4-3 and TRBJ2-7; possibly TRBD1 for D (5 bases). Germline loops: CDR1 LGHNA, CDR2 YSLEER. The germline V and J ends were trimmed by 0 bases and 3 bases, with 12 bases remaining between them. This CDR3 has 15 residues. Here the CDR3 reads CASSQDRAPFYEQYF. As DNA, the CDR3 is TGCGCCAGCAGCCAAGACAGGGCCCCCTTCTACGAGCAGTACTTC.

This rearrangement joins TRBV20-1 to TRBJ2-7; TRBD2 agrees at 11 bases. In germline, CDR1 is DFQATT, CDR2 SNEGSKA (reference sequence). The CDR3 covers 16 residues. V gave up 3 bases and J gave up 5 bases; unmatched junction bases: 12. In DNA, the CDR3 is TGCAGTGCTAGGGGGGAACTAGCGGGAGTAGTGCACGAGCAGTACTTC. This codes for CSARGELAGVVHEQYF.